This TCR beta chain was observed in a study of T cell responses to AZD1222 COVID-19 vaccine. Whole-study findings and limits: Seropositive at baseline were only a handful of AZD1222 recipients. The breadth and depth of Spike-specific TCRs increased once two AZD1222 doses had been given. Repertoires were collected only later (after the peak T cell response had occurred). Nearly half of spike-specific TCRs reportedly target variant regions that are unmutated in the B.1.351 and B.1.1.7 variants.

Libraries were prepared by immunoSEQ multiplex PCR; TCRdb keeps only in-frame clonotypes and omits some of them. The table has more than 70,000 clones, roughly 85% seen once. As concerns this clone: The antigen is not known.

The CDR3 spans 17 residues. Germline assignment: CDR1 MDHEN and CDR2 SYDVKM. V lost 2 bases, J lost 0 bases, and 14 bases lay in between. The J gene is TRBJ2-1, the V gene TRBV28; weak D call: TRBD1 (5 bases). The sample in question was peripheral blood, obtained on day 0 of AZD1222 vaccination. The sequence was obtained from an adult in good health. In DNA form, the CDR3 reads TGTGCCAGCAGTTTAATCGAAGGGGTTAGCTCCTACAATGAGCAGTTCTTC. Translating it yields CASSLIEGVSSYNEQFF. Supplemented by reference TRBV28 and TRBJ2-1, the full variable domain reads DVKVTQSSRYLVKRTGEKVFLECVQDMDHENMFWYRQDPGLGLRLIYFSYDVKMKEKGDIPEGYSVSREKKERFSLILESASTNQTSMYLCASSLIEGVSSYNEQFFGPGTRLTVL.